The T cell receptor beta chain under discussion was sequenced for a study of identical twins. General study findings and limits: There were fewer insertions in abundant cord blood beta clonotypes, but memory repertoires showed no such pattern.

V was pared by 2 bases and J by 3 bases, with 16 bases between. This CDR3 has 16 amino acids. Template switching added a universal primer site; cDNA carried unique molecular identifiers. TCRdb recomputed calls from the 5' RACE reads with MiXCR, one row per CDR3 protein. The table has some 1,700,000 distinct CDR3 sequences, about 30% seen once; the top ten hold 0.25% to 0.3%. A remark on this clonotype: The target antigen is unknown.

The V and J genes are TRBV12-3 or TRBV12-4 and TRBJ1-1; D gene uncertain. Sequencing used cord blood. This TCR was sampled from a newborn girl in good health. The CDR3 sequence is CASSLLPRAAYTEAFF. In DNA form, the CDR3 reads TGTGCCAGCAGTTTATTACCCCGGGCTGCTTACACTGAAGCTTTCTTT.